The present T cell receptor (beta chain) was sequenced within a study of T cells in localized non-small cell lung cancer. Findings of the study overall: Uninvolved neighboring lung showed the greatest T cell clonality, exceeding tumor. Overall survival was longer when the density of T cells in the blood was higher.

This clone was detected ten times or more. Antigen specificity is unknown. Repertoires were generated with immunoSEQ multiplex PCR, while TCRdb's copy carries only in-frame clones and drops some. In the table there are about 5,000 clones, around 28% of which are singletons. The CDR3 has 19 amino acids. V shed 2 bases, J shed 3 bases, and the junction held 17 bases outside the gene matches. The germline V gene has CDR1 SGHNT and CDR2 YENEEA. The receptor comes from a man between 40 and 70 years old with stage II lung adenocarcinoma. The sequencing here drew on lung tumor tissue, taken before any cancer treatment. The gene calls are TRBV11-3 and TRBJ1-2; 8 nucleotides align to TRBD1. CDR3 in amino acids: CASSLSLGARGRRDYGYTF. The CDR3 DNA follows: TGTGCCAGCAGCTTATCCCTTGGGGCCAGGGGGCGGAGGGACTATGGCTACACCTTC. The full variable domain, its missing parts supplied by reference TRBV11-3 and TRBJ1-2, is EAGVVQSPRYKIIEKKQPVAFWCNPISGHNTLYWYLQNLGQGPELLIRYENEEAVDDSQLPKDRFSAERLKGVDSTLKIQPAELGDSAVYLCASSLSLGARGRRDYGYTFGSGTRLTVV.